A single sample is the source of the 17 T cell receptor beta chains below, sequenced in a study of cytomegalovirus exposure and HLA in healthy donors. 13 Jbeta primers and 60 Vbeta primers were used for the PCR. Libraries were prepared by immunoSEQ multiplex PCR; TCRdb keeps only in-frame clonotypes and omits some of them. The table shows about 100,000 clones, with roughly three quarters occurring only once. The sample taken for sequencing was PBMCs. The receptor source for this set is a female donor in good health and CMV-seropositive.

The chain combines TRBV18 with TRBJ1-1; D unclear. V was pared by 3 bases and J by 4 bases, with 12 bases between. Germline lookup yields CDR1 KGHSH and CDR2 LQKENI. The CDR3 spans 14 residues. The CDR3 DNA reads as TGTGCCAGCTCACCTTCAAGGAGTTTCACTGAAGCTTTCTTT. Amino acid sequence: CASSPSRSFTEAFF.

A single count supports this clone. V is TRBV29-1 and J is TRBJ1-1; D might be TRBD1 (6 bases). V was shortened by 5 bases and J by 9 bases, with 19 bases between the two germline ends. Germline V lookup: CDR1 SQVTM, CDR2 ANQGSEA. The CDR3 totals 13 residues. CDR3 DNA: TGCAGCGTTTCCCCACAGGGAGGGATAAAAGCTTTCTTT. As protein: CSVSPQGGIKAFF.

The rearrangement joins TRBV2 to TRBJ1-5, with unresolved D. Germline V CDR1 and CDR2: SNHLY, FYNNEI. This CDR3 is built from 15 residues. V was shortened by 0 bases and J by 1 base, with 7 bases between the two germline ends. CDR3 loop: CASSEAWQSNQPQHF. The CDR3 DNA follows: TGTGCCAGCAGTGAAGCGTGGCAGAGCAATCAGCCCCAGCATTTT.

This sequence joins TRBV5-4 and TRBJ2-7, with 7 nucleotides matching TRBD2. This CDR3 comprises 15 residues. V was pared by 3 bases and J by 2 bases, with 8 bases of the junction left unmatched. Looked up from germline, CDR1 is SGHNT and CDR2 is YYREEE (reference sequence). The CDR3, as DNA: TGTGCCAGCAGCTGGCCCGGGACTACGACCTACGAGCAGTACTTC. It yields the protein CASSWPGTTTYEQYF.

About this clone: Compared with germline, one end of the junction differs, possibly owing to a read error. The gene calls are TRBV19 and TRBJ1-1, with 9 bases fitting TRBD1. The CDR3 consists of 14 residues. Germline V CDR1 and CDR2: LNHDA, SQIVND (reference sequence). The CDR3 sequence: CVSIGTGMNTEAFF. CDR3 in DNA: TGTGTCAGTATTGGGACAGGGATGAACACTGAAGCTTTCTTT.

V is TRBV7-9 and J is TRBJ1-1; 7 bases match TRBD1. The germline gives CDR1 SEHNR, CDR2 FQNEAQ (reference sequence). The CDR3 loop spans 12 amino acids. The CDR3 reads CVATGSNTEAFF. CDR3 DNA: TGTGTTGCGACAGGGTCCAACACTGAAGCTTTCTTT.

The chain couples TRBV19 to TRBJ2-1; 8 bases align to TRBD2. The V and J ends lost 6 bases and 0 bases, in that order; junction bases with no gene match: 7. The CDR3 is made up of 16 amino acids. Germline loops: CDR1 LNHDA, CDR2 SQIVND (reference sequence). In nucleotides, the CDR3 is TGTGCCAGTAGCACCAGCGGGAGACTCTCCTACAATGAGCAGTTCTTC. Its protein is CASSTSGRLSYNEQFF.

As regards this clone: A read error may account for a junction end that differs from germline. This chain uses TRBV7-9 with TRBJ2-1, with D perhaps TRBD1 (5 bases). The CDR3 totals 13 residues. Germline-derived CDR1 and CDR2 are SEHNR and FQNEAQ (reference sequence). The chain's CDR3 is CSSSFPGYNEQFF. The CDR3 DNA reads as TGTTCCAGCAGCTTCCCAGGGTACAATGAGCAGTTCTTC. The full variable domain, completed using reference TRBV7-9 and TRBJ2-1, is DTGVSQNPRHKITKRGQNVTFRCDPISEHNRLYWYRQTLGQGPEFLTYFQNEAQLEKSRLLSDRFSAERPKGSFSTLEIQRTEQGDSAMYLCSSSFPGYNEQFFGPGTRLTVL.

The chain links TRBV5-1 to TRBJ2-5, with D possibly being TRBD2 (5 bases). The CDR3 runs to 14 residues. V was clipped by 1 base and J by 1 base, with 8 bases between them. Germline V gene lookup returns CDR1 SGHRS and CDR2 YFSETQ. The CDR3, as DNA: TGCGCCAGCAGCTTGTTGGGAGTCCAAGAGACCCAGTACTTC. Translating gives CASSLLGVQETQYF.

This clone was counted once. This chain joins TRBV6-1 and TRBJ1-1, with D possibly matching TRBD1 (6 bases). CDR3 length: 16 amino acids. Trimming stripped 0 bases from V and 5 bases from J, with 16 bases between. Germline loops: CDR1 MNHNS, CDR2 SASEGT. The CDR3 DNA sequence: TGTGCCAGCAGTGAAGCAGGGCAGGGGCTGAGGACTGAAGCTTTCTTT. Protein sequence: CASSEAGQGLRTEAFF.

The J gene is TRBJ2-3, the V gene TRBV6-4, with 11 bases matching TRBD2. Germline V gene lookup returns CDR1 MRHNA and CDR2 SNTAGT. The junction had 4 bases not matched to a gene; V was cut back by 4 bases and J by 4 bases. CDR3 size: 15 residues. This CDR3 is CASSVAGGRSDTQYF. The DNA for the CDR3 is TGTGCCAGCAGTGTAGCGGGGGGGCGATCAGATACGCAGTATTTT.

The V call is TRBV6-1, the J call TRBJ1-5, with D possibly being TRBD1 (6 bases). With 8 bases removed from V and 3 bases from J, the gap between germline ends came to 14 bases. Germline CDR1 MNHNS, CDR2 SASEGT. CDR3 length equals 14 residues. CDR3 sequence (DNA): TGTGCCAGCTTTTCGGACAGTTACAATCAGCCCCAGCATTTT. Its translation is CASFSDSYNQPQHF.

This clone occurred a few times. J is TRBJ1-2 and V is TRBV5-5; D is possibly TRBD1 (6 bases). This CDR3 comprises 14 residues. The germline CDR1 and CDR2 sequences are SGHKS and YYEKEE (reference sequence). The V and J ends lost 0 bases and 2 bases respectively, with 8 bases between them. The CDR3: CASSLDRVNYGYTF. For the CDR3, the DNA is TGTGCCAGCAGCTTGGACAGGGTGAACTATGGCTACACCTTC.

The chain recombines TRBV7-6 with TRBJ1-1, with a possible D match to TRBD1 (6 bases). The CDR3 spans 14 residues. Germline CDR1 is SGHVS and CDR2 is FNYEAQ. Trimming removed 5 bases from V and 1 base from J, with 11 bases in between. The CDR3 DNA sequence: TGTGCCAGCAGCCGGACAGAAAAGAACACTGAAGCTTTCTTT. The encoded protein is CASSRTEKNTEAFF.

In DNA form, the CDR3 reads TGCGCCAGCAGCTTCTCCGGGGAGCTGTTTTTT. Protein product: CASSFSGELFF. The chain employs TRBV5-1 and TRBJ2-2, with D hard to call. Germline V lookup: CDR1 SGHRS, CDR2 YFSETQ. This CDR3 has 11 residues. Trimming left V 2 bases short and J 6 bases short, with 2 bases between.

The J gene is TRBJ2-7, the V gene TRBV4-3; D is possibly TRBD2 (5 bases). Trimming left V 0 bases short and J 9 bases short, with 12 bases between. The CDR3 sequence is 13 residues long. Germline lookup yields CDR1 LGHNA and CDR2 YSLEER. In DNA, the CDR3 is TGCGCCAGCAGCCAAGATAGGAACCGGGGGCAGTACTTC. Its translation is CASSQDRNRGQYF.

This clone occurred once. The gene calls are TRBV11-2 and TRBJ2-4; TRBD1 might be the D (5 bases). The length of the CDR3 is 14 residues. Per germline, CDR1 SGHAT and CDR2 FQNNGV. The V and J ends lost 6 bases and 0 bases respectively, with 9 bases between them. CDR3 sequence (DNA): TGTGCCAGCAGTTTACAGGTAGCCAAAAACATTCAGTACTTC. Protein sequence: CASSLQVAKNIQYF.